What follows are 17 T cell receptor beta chains derived from one specimen sequenced in a study of T cell responses to AZD1222 COVID-19 vaccine (dated by TCRdb to the early 2020s). The meaning of the sample's time point label: baseline before first vaccination. Libraries were made using the immunoSEQ multiplex PCR assay. TCRdb mirrors the immuneACCESS table, restricted to in-frame sequences. Some clones are absent from its copies; in checked studies, under half trace to an unresolved V gene, and the reason for the others is unknown. This sample comprises 100,000 to 150,000 clones, around 90% of them detected only once. 5.5% to 7% of the sample is in the top ten clones. This specimen consisted of peripheral blood, obtained on day 0 of AZD1222 vaccination. These receptors came from an adult in good health.

The V gene is TRBV6-5, the J gene TRBJ2-1, with TRBD1 matching 10 bases. Germline V gene data show CDR1 as MNHEY and CDR2 as SVGAGI. CDR3 length: 15 residues. Trimming removed 6 bases from V and 2 bases from J; junction bases left unmatched: 4. The CDR3 is CASRLTGGAYNEQFF. CDR3 sequence (DNA): TGTGCCAGCAGGTTGACAGGGGGCGCCTACAATGAGCAGTTCTTC.

V and J are TRBV5-1 and TRBJ2-2, with 10 bases identical to TRBD2. Per germline, CDR1 SGHRS and CDR2 YFSETQ. This CDR3 region has 14 residues. With V trimmed by 4 bases and J by 7 bases, 4 bases remained unmatched. DNA for the CDR3: TGCGCCAGCAGCAGGACTAGCGGTGGCGGGGAGCTGTTTTTT. Amino acid sequence: CASSRTSGGGELFF.

This sequence joins TRBV6-6 and TRBJ1-5; TRBD1 matches at 8 bases. V shed 5 bases and J 5 bases; nucleotides not matched to a gene: 8. Germline CDR1 reads MNHNY; CDR2 reads SVGAGI (reference sequence). The CDR3 is 15 residues long. The CDR3 region has the DNA TGTGCCAGCAGTCCCCGGACAGGGTTTGATCAGCCCCAGCATTTT. Its translation: CASSPRTGFDQPQHF.

This clone has a handful of counts. The sample holds other DNA sequences that translate to the same CDR3. The gene calls are TRBV7-3 and TRBJ1-1; unclear D gene. V lost 0 bases and J lost 4, with 9 bases in between. Germline V gene data show CDR1 as SGHTA and CDR2 as FQGTGA. The CDR3 runs 14 residues. This chain's CDR3 is CASSLTGSGTEAFF. The CDR3 DNA is TGTGCCAGCAGCTTAACTGGATCTGGCACTGAAGCTTTCTTT.

The V gene is TRBV27, the J gene TRBJ2-2; D not certain. V lost 1 base to trimming and J lost 0 bases, with 12 bases between them. From germline, CDR1 is MNHEY and CDR2 SMNVEV (reference sequence). The CDR3 length is 17 residues. The CDR3 sequence is CASSLFSQQTNTGELFF. For the CDR3, the DNA is TGTGCCAGCAGTTTATTTTCGCAACAGACGAACACCGGGGAGCTGTTTTTT.

The chain joins TRBV4-1 to TRBJ1-5, with D hard to call. Germline V gives CDR1 MGHRA, CDR2 YSYEKL. The V end lost 0 bases, the J end lost 9 bases, and 9 bases lay between the germline ends. CDR3 length: 13 residues. The CDR3 protein is CASSQESRGPQHF. The CDR3 DNA follows: TGCGCCAGCAGCCAAGAGTCCCGGGGGCCCCAGCATTTT.

The gene calls are TRBV3-1 (or the pseudogene TRBV3-2) and TRBJ1-1; unclear D gene. Between the trimmed V and J ends, which lost 0 bases and 11 bases, there was a span of 13 bases. CDR3 size: 13 residues. CDR1 is LGHDT, CDR2 YNNKEL, per germline (reference sequence). The CDR3 DNA follows: TGTGCCAGCAGCCAAGATCATCAGGAAGGGGCTTTCTTT. Translation: CASSQDHQEGAFF.

This chain uses TRBV19 with TRBJ1-3; D unresolved. V was cut by 4 bases and J by 8 bases, with 9 bases left in between. The germline V gene encodes CDR1 LNHDA and CDR2 SQIVND (reference sequence). This CDR3 comprises 12 residues. CDR3 loop: CASSTSKDTIYF. The CDR3 nucleotides are TGTGCCAGTAGTACCTCCAAGGACACCATATATTTT.

The chain links TRBV5-6 to TRBJ2-5, with 14 bases matching TRBD2. J gave up 5 bases and V 2 bases, and 5 bases lay outside the gene matches. The CDR3 totals 16 residues. CDR1 SGHDT and CDR2 YYEEEE come from the germline V gene. CDR3 region: CASSFGLAGGGETQYF. CDR3 coding DNA: TGTGCCAGCAGCTTTGGACTAGCGGGGGGTGGTGAGACCCAGTACTTC.

The V call is TRBV5-6, the J call TRBJ1-5, with 7 positions matching TRBD1. The CDR3 totals 14 residues. Trimming removed 0 bases from V and 6 bases from J; junction bases left unmatched: 3. Germline V gene data show CDR1 as SGHDT and CDR2 as YYEEEE. The CDR3 DNA follows: TGTGCCAGCAGCTTGGGCTGGGACAGTCAGCCCCAGCATTTT. This sequence encodes CASSLGWDSQPQHF.

V and J are TRBV19 and TRBJ2-3; the match to TRBD1 covers 8 bases. With V trimmed by 3 bases and J by 2 bases, 4 bases remained unmatched. The CDR3 is 15 residues long. CDR1 and CDR2 from the germline V gene are LNHDA and SQIVND (reference sequence). CDR3 nucleotides: TGTGCCAGTAGTATTCGGACAGGGAACACAGATACGCAGTATTTT. Translating it yields CASSIRTGNTDTQYF.

This clone has a handful of counts. The genes are TRBV2 and TRBJ1-5, with TRBD1 matching 11 bases. The junction had 6 bases not matched to a gene; V was cut back by 5 bases and J by 6 bases. This CDR3 has 15 amino acids. Germline V gene sequence: CDR1 SNHLY, CDR2 FYNNEI. The CDR3 DNA is TGTGCCAGCAGTTCCGGGACAGGGGGTAGTCAGCCCCAGCATTTT. This codes for CASSSGTGGSQPQHF.

The V gene is TRBV10-3, the J gene TRBJ2-1; tentatively, D is TRBD2 (6 bases). Germline lookup yields CDR1 ENHRY and CDR2 SYGVKD. The V end lost 2 bases, the J end lost 5 bases, and 7 bases lay between the germline ends. The CDR3 loop spans 13 amino acids. CDR3 DNA: TGTGCCATCAGTGAGGGAGGGAACAATGAGCAGTTCTTC. This gives the protein CAISEGGNNEQFF.

J is TRBJ1-2 and V is TRBV5-1, with D perhaps TRBD1 (5 bases). The CDR3 is 15 amino acids. Germline loops: CDR1 SGHRS, CDR2 YFSETQ. V was cut by 0 bases and J by 3 bases, with 12 bases left in between. As DNA, the CDR3 is TGCGCCAGCAGCTTGGTTGGGGGAGAGGACTATGGCTACACCTTC. Amino acids: CASSLVGGEDYGYTF.

This rearrangement joins TRBV5-3 to TRBJ2-3; D tentatively fits TRBD1 or TRBD2 (5 bases each). TRBV5-3 is flagged as an ORF with uncertain function. The CDR3 extends over 18 amino acids. The V end was cut by 3 bases, the J end by 2 bases, with 22 bases between. The CDR3, as DNA: TGTGCCAGAAGCTCGACATCCCCGGGACCGCAGGACACAGATACGCAGTATTTT. This codes for CARSSTSPGPQDTDTQYF.

The chain combines TRBV6-5 with TRBJ2-6; D not resolved. Germline V lookup: CDR1 MNHEY, CDR2 SVGAGI. This CDR3 spans 13 amino acids. The V end was cut by 7 bases, the J end by 0 bases, with 4 bases between. In DNA form, the CDR3 reads TGTGCCAGCAACCCCTCTGGGGCCAACGTCCTGACTTTC. Protein product: CASNPSGANVLTF.

V is TRBV2 and J is TRBJ1-1, with 7 positions matching TRBD1. The length of the CDR3 is 14 residues. Germline V gene data show CDR1 as SNHLY and CDR2 as FYNNEI. V lost 1 base, J lost 9 bases, and 8 bases stayed unmatched. As DNA, the CDR3 is TGTGCCAGCAGTGAAGAGCTTGCGGGACAGAAAGCTTTCTTT. This gives the protein CASSEELAGQKAFF.